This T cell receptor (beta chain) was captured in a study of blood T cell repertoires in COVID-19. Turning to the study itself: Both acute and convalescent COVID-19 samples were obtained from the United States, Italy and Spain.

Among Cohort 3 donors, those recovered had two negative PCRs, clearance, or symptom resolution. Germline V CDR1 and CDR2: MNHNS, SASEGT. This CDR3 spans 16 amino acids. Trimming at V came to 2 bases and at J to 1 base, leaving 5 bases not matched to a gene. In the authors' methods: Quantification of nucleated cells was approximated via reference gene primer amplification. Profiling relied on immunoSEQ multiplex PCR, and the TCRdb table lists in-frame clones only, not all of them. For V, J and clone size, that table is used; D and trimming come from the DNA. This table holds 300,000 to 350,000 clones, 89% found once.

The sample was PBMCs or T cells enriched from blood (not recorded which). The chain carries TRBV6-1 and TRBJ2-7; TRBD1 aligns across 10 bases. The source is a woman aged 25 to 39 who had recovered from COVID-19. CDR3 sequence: CASSEYRDRGSYEQYF. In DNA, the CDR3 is TGTGCCAGCAGTGAATATAGGGACAGGGGTTCCTACGAGCAGTACTTC.